These T cell receptor beta chains were read from a single sample in a study of blood T cell repertoires in COVID-19. TCRdb keeps only in-frame clones here, not all; method: immunoSEQ multiplex PCR. The repertoire holds tens of thousands of clones, with about 94% as singletons. The specimen was peripheral blood. Receptors were obtained from a human donor with active COVID-19. The donor label of this sample is uncertain. Both conserved end residues are part of each CDR3.

j_call v_call cdr3_length cdr3_aa
TRBJ1-6 TRBV6-6 15 CASSYSADGDSPLHF
TRBJ2-1 TRBV23-1 16 CASSQVEGWCCNEQFF
TRBJ2-2 TRBV4-1 16 CASSQEVSGAAGELFF
TRBJ2-4 TRBV5-4 13 CASLFAGENIQYF
TRBJ1-5 TRBV3-1/TRBV3-2 14 CASSPGTGGRPQHF
TRBJ2-1 TRBV5-5 17 CASSPRLAGGPTLEQFF
TRBJ2-3 TRBV6-6 16 CASSGGRQGSTDTQYF
TRBJ2-4 TRBV6-2/TRBV6-3 14 CASSRGQGINIQYF
TRBJ1-2 TRBV5-5 13 CASSFRGSYGYTF
TRBJ2-3 TRBV6-5 14 CASRAGGGTDTQYF
TRBJ2-2 TRBV6-5 16 CASSFPVQSDTGELFF
TRBJ1-3 TRBV3-1/TRBV3-2 15 CASSLRGGTGNTIYF
TRBJ2-1 TRBV11-3 16 CASSPRTSGGFNEQFF